Each of the 24 T cell receptor beta chains below was sequenced from the same sample in a study of regulatory and conventional T cells in RAG deficiency. Sequencing used immunoSEQ multiplex PCR; TCRdb keeps in-frame clones, though not all of them. The sample contains approximately 21,000 clones, approximately 95% of which appear only once. Conventional CD4+ T cells were sorted from blood as CD25-low CD127-high cells. The sample was also reused in another study, on regulatory T cells. This second report adds: Primers: 52 TRBV forward and 13 TRBJ reverse.

Input material: CD25- CD4+ T cells sorted from blood. The receptor set was obtained from a human donor in good health.

This clone was recorded only once. The chain combines TRBV2 with TRBJ2-5, with D possibly TRBD2 on 6 matching bases. The CDR3 is made up of 13 amino acids. Per germline, CDR1 SNHLY and CDR2 FYNNEI. V lost 7 bases and J lost 2, with 11 bases in between. The CDR3 here is CASTGTPQETQYF. Here the CDR3 DNA reads TGTGCCAGCACCGGGACTCCACAAGAGACCCAGTACTTC.

The CDR3 nucleotides read TGCGCCAGCAGCCCCAGGGGCGATGGAAACACCATATATTTT. This sequence encodes CASSPRGDGNTIYF. V usage is TRBV5-1 and J usage is TRBJ1-3; weak D call: TRBD1 (6 bases). Germline assignment: CDR1 SGHRS and CDR2 YFSETQ. The CDR3 runs to 14 residues. V lost 4 bases and J 3 bases, leaving 11 bases between the germline ends.

This clone has just one count. The genes are TRBV7-9 and TRBJ2-3; TRBD1 matches 8 bases. J gave up 2 bases and V 6 bases, and 10 bases lay outside the gene matches. CDR3 length: 16 amino acids. Germline lookup yields CDR1 SEHNR and CDR2 FQNEAQ (reference sequence). The CDR3 region is CASRASRTGHTDTQYF. CDR3 coding DNA: TGTGCCAGCAGGGCTTCAAGGACAGGGCACACAGATACGCAGTATTTT. The full variable domain, in which reference TRBV7-9 and TRBJ2-3 provide the parts outside the CDR3, is DTGVSQNPRHKITKRGQNVTFRCDPISEHNRLYWYRQTLGQGPEFLTYFQNEAQLEKSRLLSDRFSAERPKGSFSTLEIQRTEQGDSAMYLCASRASRTGHTDTQYFGPGTRLTVL.

The chain carries TRBV18 and TRBJ2-2; D is possibly TRBD2 (6 bases). The CDR3 loop spans 16 amino acids. The ends were cut back, 1 base at V and 4 bases at J, with 13 bases in the middle. From germline, CDR1 is KGHSH and CDR2 LQKENI. The CDR3 loop reads CASSPLNTGGTGELFF. Written as DNA, the CDR3 is TGTGCCAGCTCACCACTTAATACCGGGGGCACCGGGGAGCTGTTTTTT.

V is TRBV7-9 and J is TRBJ1-1; no firm D call. Germline CDR1 SEHNR, CDR2 FQNEAQ (reference sequence). V was pared by 2 bases and J by 1 base, with 23 bases between. CDR3 length: 19 residues. The CDR3 here is CASSLMILYVGAGNTEAFF. The CDR3 nucleotides read TGTGCCAGCAGCTTAATGATATTGTACGTGGGAGCGGGGAACACTGAAGCTTTCTTT.

This clone was seen just once. V is TRBV4-2 and J is TRBJ2-2; D is perhaps TRBD2 (6 bases). The CDR3 extends over 16 amino acids. Trimming took 0 bases from V and 8 from J, leaving 16 bases between them. Germline CDR1 is LGHNA and CDR2 is YNFKEQ. CDR3 loop: CASSQDFGAGRGELFF. For the CDR3, the DNA is TGTGCCAGCAGCCAAGATTTTGGCGCGGGAAGAGGGGAGCTGTTTTTT.

V gene TRBV11-1 combines with J gene TRBJ1-2; 9 bases are shared with TRBD1. The V and J ends lost 5 bases and 8 bases, in that order; junction bases with no gene match: 3. The CDR3 is 12 residues long. Germline V lookup: CDR1 SGHAT, CDR2 FQDESV (reference sequence). In nucleotides, the CDR3 is TGTGCCAGCAGCATGGGACAGGGAGGCTACACCTTC. Protein sequence: CASSMGQGGYTF.

The chain uses TRBV7-2 and TRBJ1-2, with D possibly TRBD1 on 5 matching bases. This CDR3 is built from 15 residues. V was shortened by 2 bases and J by 1 base, with 11 bases between the two germline ends. Germline CDR1 reads SGHTA; CDR2 reads FQGNSA. The CDR3 DNA reads as TGTGCCAGCAGCTTATACCGGGGGGGTAACTATGGCTACACCTTC. Its translation: CASSLYRGGNYGYTF.

The rearrangement uses TRBV28 and TRBJ1-5; 7 bases match TRBD1. V trimming: 3 bases; J trimming: 3 bases; junction bases outside the gene matches: 8. CDR3 length: 16 amino acids. The germline gives CDR1 MDHEN, CDR2 SYDVKM. The CDR3 loop reads CASSFLHRGPNQPQHF. CDR3 DNA sequence: TGTGCCAGCAGTTTCCTCCACAGGGGACCCAATCAGCCCCAGCATTTT.

This chain joins TRBV15 and TRBJ2-7; no definite D call. This CDR3 is built from 12 residues. Germline assignment: CDR1 LNHNV and CDR2 YYDKDF (reference sequence). With 0 bases removed from V and 3 bases from J, the gap between germline ends came to 3 bases. The CDR3 nucleotides are TGTGCCACCAGCAGAGACAACTACGAGCAGTACTTC. This gives the protein CATSRDNYEQYF.

Here the CDR3 reads CAWDQGVVSYEQYF. The DNA of the CDR3 is TGTGCCTGGGACCAGGGGGTAGTGTCCTACGAGCAGTACTTC. The rearrangement links TRBV30 to TRBJ2-7; 7 bases line up with TRBD1. Germline assignment: CDR1 GTSNPN and CDR2 SVGIG (reference sequence). The CDR3 extends over 14 amino acids. The junction had 8 bases not matched to a gene; V was cut back by 5 bases and J by 1 base.

The genes are TRBV29-1 and TRBJ1-2; D is uncertain. The CDR3 runs 9 residues. The germline V and J ends were trimmed by 6 bases and 13 bases, with 12 bases remaining between them. Germline assignment: CDR1 SQVTM and CDR2 ANQGSEA. The CDR3 DNA follows: TGCAGCGTAGAGTCTGATTCCACCTTC. Its protein is CSVESDSTF.

The J gene is TRBJ1-2, the V gene TRBV6-1; TRBD1 might be the D (6 bases). The germline gives CDR1 MNHNS, CDR2 SASEGT. V lost 6 bases to trimming and J lost 8 bases, with 16 bases between them. This CDR3 is built from 13 residues. CDR3 in DNA: TGTGCCAGCAGAGAAAAGACAGGAGAGGGCTACACCTTC. Translating it yields CASREKTGEGYTF.

The chain has TRBV7-3 and TRBJ2-2; 8 positions agree with TRBD2. CDR1 SGHTA and CDR2 FQGTGA come from the germline V gene. V lost 0 bases to trimming and J lost 5 bases; unmatched junction nucleotides: 8. The CDR3 is made up of 17 amino acids. CDR3 bases: TGTGCCAGCAGCTTAACAGGCGCGGGGGGTGATACCGGGGAGCTGTTTTTT. Amino acids: CASSLTGAGGDTGELFF. Looking up the rest from reference TRBV7-3 and TRBJ2-2 gives the full variable domain: GAGVSQTPSNKVTEKGKYVELRCDPISGHTALYWYRQSLGQGPEFLIYFQGTGAADDSGLPNDRFFAVRPEGSVSTLKIQRTERGDSAVYLCASSLTGAGGDTGELFFGEGSRLTVL.

This clone was counted once. The rearrangement uses TRBV10-3 and TRBJ2-7, with TRBD2 matching over 7 bases. The germline CDR1 and CDR2 sequences are ENHRY and SYGVKD. The CDR3 has 19 residues. V gave up 8 bases and J gave up 0 bases; unmatched junction bases: 22. CDR3 in amino acids: CAIGSYRTSATPGSYEQYF. In nucleotides, the CDR3 is TGTGCCATCGGGAGTTATCGGACTAGTGCTACTCCGGGCTCCTACGAGCAGTACTTC.

Comments on this clone: This sample includes further DNA sequences coding for the same CDR3. The chain employs TRBV10-3 and TRBJ1-6; possible D gene TRBD1, 6 bases. Trimming shortened V by 6 bases and J by 8 bases, and 23 bases separated the two germline ends. Germline V gives CDR1 ENHRY, CDR2 SYGVKD. This CDR3 comprises 17 residues. The CDR3 DNA is TGTGCCATCAGCGTTTTAGGTCCTCCGACAGGAGATTCACCCCTCCACTTT. Its translation: CAISVLGPPTGDSPLHF.

V and J are TRBV5-1 and TRBJ1-6; D unresolved. Looked up from germline, CDR1 is SGHRS and CDR2 is YFSETQ. V was clipped by 0 bases and J by 0 bases, with 10 bases between them. The CDR3 consists of 17 residues. The CDR3, as DNA: TGCGCCAGCAGCTTGGGTGCCGGGAGCTCCTATAATTCACCCCTCCACTTT. Its translation: CASSLGAGSSYNSPLHF.

On this clone: A read error may account for a junction end that differs from germline. Other DNA sequences in this sample translate to the same CDR3. The chain's CDR3 is CAISESLQGNSPLHF. CDR3 DNA sequence: TGTGCTATCAGTGAGTCGCTACAGGGAAATTCCCCCCTCCACTTT. The genes are TRBV10-3 and TRBJ1-6; D may be TRBD1 (6 bases). CDR3 length: 15 amino acids. In germline, CDR1 is ENHRY, CDR2 SYGVKD.

This clone was counted once. The chain uses TRBV4-2 and TRBJ2-2, with 14 bases lining up with TRBD2. Trimming at V came to 5 bases and at J to 5 bases, leaving 4 bases not matched to a gene. There are 16 residues in the CDR3. The germline gives CDR1 LGHNA, CDR2 YNFKEQ. The CDR3 DNA is TGTGCCAGCAGCAGGACTAGCGGGGGGACTACCGGGGAGCTGTTTTTT. Its protein is CASSRTSGGTTGELFF.

J is TRBJ2-3 and V is TRBV5-1, with a possible D match to TRBD2 (5 bases). Trimming shortened V by 0 bases and J by 8 bases, and 10 bases separated the two germline ends. This CDR3 has 13 amino acids. Germline CDR1 is SGHRS and CDR2 is YFSETQ. The CDR3 bases are TGCGCCAGCAGCTTGGCTCACGAGGGTACGCAGTATTTT. Its translation is CASSLAHEGTQYF. Together with reference TRBV5-1 and TRBJ2-3, the CDR3 gives the full variable domain: KAGVTQTPRYLIKTRGQQVTLSCSPISGHRSVSWYQQTPGQGLQFLFEYFSETQRNKGNFPGRFSGRQFSNSRSEMNVSTLELGDSALYLCASSLAHEGTQYFGPGTRLTVL.

J is TRBJ1-2 and V is TRBV4-1; the match to TRBD1 covers 8 bases. Germline loops: CDR1 MGHRA, CDR2 YSYEKL. CDR3 size: 15 residues. V dropped 4 bases and J dropped 2; count of bases not matched to a gene: 6. CDR3 loop: CASSPTGAGNYGYTF. In nucleotides, the CDR3 is TGCGCCAGCAGCCCGACAGGGGCAGGGAACTATGGCTACACCTTC.

This clone was counted once. The chain joins TRBV27 to TRBJ1-1; the D is unclear. Germline CDR1 reads MNHEY; CDR2 reads SMNVEV (reference sequence). The CDR3 runs 15 residues. V lost 5 bases and J lost 0, with 13 bases in between. For the CDR3, the DNA is TGTGCCAGCAGTGCTAAACCACAGATGAACACTGAAGCTTTCTTT. It encodes CASSAKPQMNTEAFF.

The chain uses TRBV27 and TRBJ1-2; 7 bases fit TRBD1. Germline CDR1 and CDR2: MNHEY and SMNVEV (reference sequence). The CDR3 extends over 15 amino acids. Unmatched junction bases numbered 15, after V lost 9 bases and J lost 5 bases. CDR3 bases: TGTGCCAGTCGACAGGGCCTGTTCTCGGGGTATGGCTACACCTTC. Residues: CASRQGLFSGYGYTF.

This rearrangement joins TRBV15 to TRBJ1-1; D not certain. Germline CDR1 LNHNV, CDR2 YYDKDF (reference sequence). There are 16 residues in the CDR3. V was pared by 1 base and J by 2 bases, with 14 bases between. CDR3 residues: CATSRGLAGINTEAFF. CDR3 DNA sequence: TGTGCCACCAGCAGAGGCTTGGCGGGAATAAACACTGAAGCTTTCTTT.